Listed here is a single T cell receptor beta chain. Its antigen is still unknown. Germline CDR1 is SEHNR and CDR2 is FQNEAQ (reference sequence). V was clipped by 2 bases and J by 1 base, with 11 bases between them. The CDR3 runs to 15 residues. The data were produced by immunoSEQ multiplex PCR, yet TCRdb's version contains in-frame clones alone and is incomplete. The profile shows 2 million to 2.5 million clones, approximately 95% of them singletons. The record originates from a study of shared clonotypes between healthy human individuals. General observations from the study: Generally, naive subsets came out with larger estimated richness than memory subsets. Represented diversity, genetic and exposure-history alike, was limited by few donors.

This receptor was taken from a man younger than 30 in good health. Some clones in this sample may be carry-over from other donors' samples. V is TRBV7-9 and J is TRBJ1-1; the D gene is possibly TRBD1 (6 bases). The material sequenced was naive CD4+ T cells from PBMCs. Subset of the sample: CD45RA+ positively selected. CDR3 in DNA: TGTGCCAGCAGCTTAACCCCGGGACAGAACACTGAAGCTTTCTTT. It yields the protein CASSLTPGQNTEAFF.